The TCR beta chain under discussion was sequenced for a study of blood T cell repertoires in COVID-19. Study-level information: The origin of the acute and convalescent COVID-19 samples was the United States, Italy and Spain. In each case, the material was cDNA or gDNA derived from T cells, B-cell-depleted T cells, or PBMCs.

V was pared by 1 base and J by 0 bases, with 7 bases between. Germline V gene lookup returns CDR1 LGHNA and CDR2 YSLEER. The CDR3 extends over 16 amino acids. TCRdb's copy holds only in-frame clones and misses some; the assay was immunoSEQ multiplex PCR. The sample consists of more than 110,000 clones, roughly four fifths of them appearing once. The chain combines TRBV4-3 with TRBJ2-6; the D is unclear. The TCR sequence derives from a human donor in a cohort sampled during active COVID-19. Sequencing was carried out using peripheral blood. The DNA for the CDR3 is TGCGCCAGCAGCCAAGTCGGTCCCTCTGGGGCCAACGTCCTGACTTTC. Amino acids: CASSQVGPSGANVLTF.